This T cell receptor (beta chain) came from a study of pediatric ulcerative colitis. The study, taken as a whole, reports: Blood-rectal clonal overlap within each person was significantly higher in ulcerative colitis patients than controls. A couple of rectal clonotypes were found only in ulcerative colitis patients, all of them. Repertoires came from total lymphocyte DNA, not specific subsets.

Assay used: immunoSEQ multiplex PCR; TCRdb lists only in-frame clones, some missing. This table has 30,000 to 45,000 clones, 70% to 90% appearing once. Germline-derived CDR1 and CDR2 are SGDLS and YYNGEE. V gave up 0 bases and J gave up 6 bases; unmatched junction bases: 11. The CDR3 length is 18 residues. A word on this clone: Its antigen is not known.

The sequenced material came from blood. J is TRBJ2-1 and V is TRBV9; TRBD2 matches 11 bases. This TCR came from a girl aged 10-17 years with moderate ulcerative colitis. CDR3 residues: CASSVGPTGTSGFNEQFF. The CDR3 DNA reads as TGTGCCAGCAGCGTAGGGCCCACCGGGACTAGCGGTTTCAATGAGCAGTTCTTC. The complete variable domain, with remaining parts taken from reference TRBV9 and TRBJ2-1, reads DSGVTQTPKHLITATGQRVTLRCSPRSGDLSVYWYQQSLDQGLQFLIQYYNGEERAKGNILERFSAQQFPDLHSELNLSSLELGDSALYFCASSVGPTGTSGFNEQFFGPGTRLTVL.